One and the same sample provided the 28 T cell receptor beta chains below, sequenced in a study of shared clonotypes between healthy human individuals. CD45RO-negative cells were positively selected for CCR7, leaving out terminally differentiated effector memory CD45RA+ cells. Profiled with immunoSEQ multiplex PCR; TCRdb holds only in-frame clones, not every one. The sample records about 2.1 million clones, over 85% being singletons. Source material: naive CD8+ T cells from PBMCs. The source is a man aged 18-30 years in good health. Some clones in this sample may be carry-over from other donors' samples.

This rearrangement joins TRBV5-6 to TRBJ1-5, with D possibly TRBD1 on 5 matching bases. Germline assignment: CDR1 SGHDT and CDR2 YYEEEE. V was shortened by 4 bases and J by 5 bases, with 10 bases between the two germline ends. CDR3 length: 13 residues. The CDR3: CASSPQGYQPQHF. CDR3 nucleotide sequence: TGTGCCAGCAGCCCTCAGGGTTATCAGCCCCAGCATTTT.

The V and J genes are TRBV28 and TRBJ1-5; D not certain. This CDR3 has 14 residues. Germline values: CDR1 MDHEN, CDR2 SYDVKM. Between the trimmed V and J ends, which lost 1 base and 6 bases, there was a span of 10 bases. CDR3 region: CASSLFVGPQPQHF. DNA for the CDR3: TGTGCCAGCAGTTTATTCGTCGGTCCTCAGCCCCAGCATTTT. The full variable domain, in which reference TRBV28 and TRBJ1-5 provide the parts outside the CDR3, is DVKVTQSSRYLVKRTGEKVFLECVQDMDHENMFWYRQDPGLGLRLIYFSYDVKMKEKGDIPEGYSVSREKKERFSLILESASTNQTSMYLCASSLFVGPQPQHFGDGTRLSIL.

The V gene is TRBV27, the J gene TRBJ2-7; the match to TRBD2 covers 8 bases. The CDR3 length is 14 residues. V was pared by 8 bases and J by 3 bases, with 9 bases of the junction left unmatched. CDR1 and CDR2 (germline): MNHEY, SMNVEV (reference sequence). CDR3 sequence reads: CASANSGKSYEQYF. The CDR3 DNA follows: TGTGCCAGCGCAAATAGCGGGAAAAGCTACGAGCAGTACTTC.

A note on this clone: The CDR3 ends on some other residue instead of the conserved phenylalanine or tryptophan, so this is likely a read error. No DNA is shown, since the ends of the CDR3 on it are uncertain; the CDR3 is the one TCRdb lists. CDR3 region: CASSSHPGTVPMWFS. This chain links TRBV28 with TRBJ1-2; the table names TRBD1, a call not compared with the DNA. The CDR3 numbers 15 amino acids, ends counted. CDR1 is MDHEN and CDR2 is SYDVKM in the germline V gene.

The genes are TRBV29-1 and TRBJ2-7; 10 nucleotides match TRBD1. Trimming cost V 6 bases and J 5 bases; bases outside gene matches: 7. The germline V gene encodes CDR1 SQVTM and CDR2 ANQGSEA. The CDR3 spans 13 residues. CDR3 in DNA: TGCAGCGTCCGAGGACAGGGGGGGCACGAGCAGTACTTC. It encodes CSVRGQGGHEQYF.

This clone came up once. The rearrangement joins TRBV7-3 to TRBJ2-2, with 11 bases identical to TRBD2. The germline CDR1 and CDR2 sequences are SGHTA and FQGTGA. With V trimmed by 5 bases and J by 4 bases, 9 bases remained unmatched. The CDR3 length is 17 residues. In nucleotides, the CDR3 is TGTGCCAGCAGCCAGGGGCAACTAGCGGGAGTCACCGGGGAGCTGTTTTTT. Encoded protein: CASSQGQLAGVTGELFF. The full variable domain, its missing parts supplied by reference TRBV7-3 and TRBJ2-2, is GAGVSQTPSNKVTEKGKYVELRCDPISGHTALYWYRQSLGQGPEFLIYFQGTGAADDSGLPNDRFFAVRPEGSVSTLKIQRTERGDSAVYLCASSQGQLAGVTGELFFGEGSRLTVL.

This chain uses TRBV9 with TRBJ1-1; tentatively, D is TRBD1 (6 bases). CDR3 length equals 15 residues. Looked up from germline, CDR1 is SGDLS and CDR2 is YYNGEE. Between the trimmed V and J ends, which lost 3 bases and 5 bases, there was a span of 17 bases. Here the CDR3 DNA reads TGTGCCAGCAGCGACTTACAGGGACTAAGGACTGAAGCTTTCTTT. It is translated as CASSDLQGLRTEAFF.

The chain is built from TRBV5-6 and TRBJ2-5, with 10 bases matching TRBD2. The assigned J gene may be wrong: the sequence end matches TRBJ2-7 better. The CDR3 totals 15 residues. Germline V gives CDR1 SGHDT, CDR2 YYEEEE. The CDR3 protein is CASSERGLAVYEQYF. The CDR3 DNA reads as TGTGCCAGCAGCGAGAGAGGACTAGCGGTCTACGAGCAGTACTTC.

The rearrangement uses TRBV6-5 and TRBJ1-2; 7 positions match TRBD1. Germline V gene sequence: CDR1 MNHEY, CDR2 SVGAGI. With 6 bases clipped from V and 7 bases from J, the junction kept 8 bases outside the gene matches. There are 13 residues in the CDR3. Here the CDR3 reads CASRRDRASGYTF. The DNA for the CDR3 is TGTGCCAGCAGGAGAGACAGGGCCTCTGGCTACACCTTC.

The J gene is TRBJ1-1, the V gene TRBV5-4; D call uncertain. V was shortened by 2 bases and J by 6 bases, with 14 bases between the two germline ends. The CDR3 length is 14 residues. Germline lookup yields CDR1 SGHNT and CDR2 YYREEE (reference sequence). DNA of the CDR3: TGTGCCAGCAGCTTTGGCGCAGCGCACGCTGAAGCTTTCTTT. Amino acid sequence: CASSFGAAHAEAFF.

This chain connects TRBV2 to TRBJ2-1; unclear D gene. The CDR3 has 16 amino acids. Trimming left V 4 bases short and J 0 bases short, with 13 bases between. From germline, CDR1 is SNHLY and CDR2 FYNNEI. In DNA form, the CDR3 reads TGTGCCAGCAGTGTCTTGCGGAACCTCTCCTACAATGAGCAGTTCTTC. It specifies CASSVLRNLSYNEQFF.

This chain joins TRBV7-2 and TRBJ2-7, with 8 bases fitting TRBD2. V gave up 0 bases and J gave up 6 bases; unmatched junction bases: 7. Germline V gene data show CDR1 as SGHTA and CDR2 as FQGNSA. The length of the CDR3 is 15 residues. CDR3 nucleotide sequence: TGTGCCAGCAGCTTAGCGGAGCGGGAGTTGCTCGAGCAGTACTTC. This sequence encodes CASSLAERELLEQYF.

This chain uses TRBV27 with TRBJ1-5; possible D gene TRBD1, 6 bases. CDR3 length equals 14 residues. V was shortened by 5 bases and J by 10 bases, with 18 bases between the two germline ends. Germline lookup yields CDR1 MNHEY and CDR2 SMNVEV (reference sequence). This CDR3 is CASSLRQVREPQHF. The CDR3 nucleotides read TGTGCCAGCAGTCTCCGACAGGTTAGAGAACCCCAGCATTTT.

The chain uses TRBV9 and TRBJ1-2; the D gene is possibly TRBD1 (6 bases). The CDR3 has 16 amino acids. Germline V gene sequence: CDR1 SGDLS, CDR2 YYNGEE. Trimming cost V 0 bases and J 4 bases, with 16 bases left between them. The CDR3 region is CASSVVEFGQFYGYTF. In nucleotides, the CDR3 is TGTGCCAGCAGCGTAGTAGAGTTCGGACAGTTCTATGGCTACACCTTC.

This sequence joins TRBV10-2 and TRBJ2-7; TRBD2 aligns across 7 bases. There are 16 residues in the CDR3. Trimming at V came to 0 bases and at J to 2 bases, leaving 7 bases not matched to a gene. Germline V gene data show CDR1 as WSHSY and CDR2 as SAAADI. In DNA form, the CDR3 reads TGCGCCAGCAGTGAGTCTCGGGACTACCCGGCCTACGAGCAGTACTTC. It codes for CASSESRDYPAYEQYF.

V gene TRBV2 combines with J gene TRBJ2-7, with 8 bases that match TRBD2. The J segment lost 2 bases and the V segment lost 1 base, leaving 4 bases of the junction unmatched. The CDR3 runs 15 residues. Germline V gene lookup returns CDR1 SNHLY and CDR2 FYNNEI. The CDR3 region has the DNA TGTGCCAGCAGTGAAGGTACTAGCGGTCCCTACGAGCAGTACTTC. Translation gives CASSEGTSGPYEQYF.

The V and J genes are TRBV27 and TRBJ2-6, with TRBD1 as a possible D gene (6 bases). Germline CDR1 MNHEY, CDR2 SMNVEV (reference sequence). The CDR3 is 17 amino acids. The V end lost 6 bases, the J end lost 4 bases, and 19 bases lay between the germline ends. The CDR3 sequence: CASSPSWGQGGANVLTF. For the CDR3, the DNA is TGTGCCAGCAGCCCATCTTGGGGGCAAGGAGGGGCCAACGTCCTGACTTTC.

V is TRBV28 and J is TRBJ2-3; TRBD2 aligns across 13 bases. CDR3 length: 16 amino acids. The germline V gene has CDR1 MDHEN and CDR2 SYDVKM. The V gene end was trimmed by 4 bases and the J gene end by 7 bases; junction bases not matched to a gene: 8. CDR3 in amino acids: CASSSKTSGRRNTQYF. The DNA of the CDR3 is TGTGCCAGCAGTTCCAAGACTAGCGGGAGGAGAAATACGCAGTATTTT.

V and J are TRBV7-6 and TRBJ1-2, with D possibly matching TRBD1 (5 bases). The CDR3 is 15 residues long. CDR1 and CDR2 from the germline V gene are SGHVS and FNYEAQ. V lost 5 bases and J lost 4, with 17 bases in between. CDR3 loop: CASSQVGTGSYGYTF. CDR3 DNA sequence: TGTGCCAGCAGCCAAGTAGGGACGGGCAGCTATGGCTACACCTTC.

In its sample, this clone was seen a few times. The sample carries other DNA sequences with the same CDR3. This chain joins TRBV7-9 and TRBJ2-3; D gene uncertain. CDR1 is SEHNR and CDR2 is FQNEAQ in the germline V gene (reference sequence). V was trimmed by 0 bases and J by 6 bases, leaving 1 base between them. The CDR3 is 11 residues long. The CDR3 loop reads CASSLADTQYF. The CDR3 bases are TGTGCCAGCAGCTTAGCGGATACGCAGTATTTT.

Note on this clone: Other DNA sequences within the sample encode an identical CDR3. This chain joins TRBV28 and TRBJ2-2, with D perhaps matching TRBD1 (6 bases). V was shortened by 5 bases and J by 1 base, with 8 bases between the two germline ends. Germline CDR1 MDHEN, CDR2 SYDVKM. The CDR3 runs to 14 residues. Here the CDR3 DNA reads TGTGCCAGCAGTCCGGGACAGAACACCGGGGAGCTGTTTTTT. This sequence encodes CASSPGQNTGELFF.

The chain carries TRBV10-3 and TRBJ2-5; 8 nucleotides line up with TRBD1. V shed 3 bases, J shed 4 bases, and the junction held 10 bases outside the gene matches. Germline V gene lookup returns CDR1 ENHRY and CDR2 SYGVKD. The CDR3 covers 16 residues. The CDR3 spells CAISDIQGARGETQYF. In DNA form, the CDR3 reads TGTGCCATCAGTGATATTCAGGGGGCGAGGGGAGAGACCCAGTACTTC.

The chain has TRBV4-2 and TRBJ2-1; D remains unclear. The V end was cut by 2 bases, the J end by 2 bases, with 16 bases between. CDR1 is LGHNA, CDR2 YNFKEQ, per germline. The CDR3 is made up of 17 amino acids. CDR3 loop: CASSQIYKQTAYNEQFF. CDR3 DNA sequence: TGTGCCAGCAGCCAAATATATAAGCAAACAGCCTACAATGAGCAGTTCTTC.

The chain uses TRBV7-9 and TRBJ2-3; 10 nucleotides line up with TRBD1. The V gene's germline CDR1 is SEHNR and CDR2 FQNEAQ (reference sequence). Trimming removed 3 bases from V and 4 bases from J; junction bases left unmatched: 7. The CDR3 has 16 amino acids. CDR3: CASSLPGQGFADTQYF. CDR3 nucleotides: TGTGCCAGCAGCTTGCCGGGACAGGGGTTTGCAGATACGCAGTATTTT. The whole variable domain, filled in from reference TRBV7-9 and TRBJ2-3, reads DTGVSQNPRHKITKRGQNVTFRCDPISEHNRLYWYRQTLGQGPEFLTYFQNEAQLEKSRLLSDRFSAERPKGSFSTLEIQRTEQGDSAMYLCASSLPGQGFADTQYFGPGTRLTVL.

This sequence joins TRBV10-3 and TRBJ2-1; 10 bases match TRBD2. Per germline, CDR1 ENHRY and CDR2 SYGVKD. The CDR3 spans 15 residues. J was trimmed by 6 bases and V by 6 bases; bases with no gene match: 8. CDR3 protein: CAIRDLAGESNEQFF. The CDR3 region has the DNA TGTGCCATCAGAGATCTAGCGGGAGAGAGCAATGAGCAGTTCTTC.

The V call is TRBV4-3, the J call TRBJ2-7; 7 bases match TRBD1. The V gene end was trimmed by 4 bases and the J gene end by 7 bases; junction bases not matched to a gene: 10. This CDR3 is built from 14 residues. Germline lookup yields CDR1 LGHNA and CDR2 YSLEER. The CDR3 here is CASSLVEGALEQYF. The DNA for the CDR3 is TGCGCCAGCAGCCTTGTCGAGGGGGCTCTTGAGCAGTACTTC.

The chain joins TRBV4-3 to TRBJ2-2, with D possibly TRBD1 on 5 matching bases. The V gene's germline CDR1 is LGHNA and CDR2 YSLEER. Trimming shortened V by 4 bases and J by 3 bases, and 15 bases separated the two germline ends. There are 16 residues in the CDR3. CDR3 residues: CASSPRRAGYTGELFF. The DNA for the CDR3 is TGCGCCAGCAGCCCCCGCCGGGCAGGGTACACCGGGGAGCTGTTTTTT.

This chain links TRBV7-9 with TRBJ2-5; maybe TRBD1 (6 bases). Looked up from germline, CDR1 is SEHNR and CDR2 is FQNEAQ (reference sequence). This CDR3 has 15 residues. V was cut by 5 bases and J by 2 bases, with 15 bases left in between. The CDR3 loop reads CASSVRRGPQETQYF. Written as DNA, the CDR3 is TGTGCCAGCAGCGTACGCAGGGGACCTCAAGAGACCCAGTACTTC.